Reported below is one TCR beta chain. The PCR was carried out with 60 Vbeta primers and 13 Jbeta primers. The method was immunoSEQ multiplex PCR; TCRdb's version includes in-frame clones alone and lacks a portion of them. Seen here are about 86,000 clones, 70% to 80% observed once, and the top ten hold around 8.4%. Germline V gene lookup returns CDR1 SGHVS and CDR2 FNYEAQ. V was pared by 4 bases and J by 3 bases, with 3 bases between. The CDR3 totals 12 residues. The sample is drawn from a study of cytomegalovirus exposure and HLA in healthy donors. The V call is TRBV7-6, the J call TRBJ2-2; D unclear. Sequenced sample: PBMCs. The sequence came from a man aged 55-75 years in good health and CMV-seronegative. Here the CDR3 reads CASSSYTGELFF. In DNA, the CDR3 is TGTGCCAGCAGCTCATACACCGGGGAGCTGTTTTTT. The entire variable domain, with the rest obtained from reference TRBV7-6 and TRBJ2-2, is as follows: GAGVSQSPRYKVTKRGQDVALRCDPISGHVSLYWYRQALGQGPEFLTYFNYEAQQDKSGLPNDRFSAERPEGSISTLTIQRTEQRDSAMYRCASSSYTGELFFGEGSRLTVL.